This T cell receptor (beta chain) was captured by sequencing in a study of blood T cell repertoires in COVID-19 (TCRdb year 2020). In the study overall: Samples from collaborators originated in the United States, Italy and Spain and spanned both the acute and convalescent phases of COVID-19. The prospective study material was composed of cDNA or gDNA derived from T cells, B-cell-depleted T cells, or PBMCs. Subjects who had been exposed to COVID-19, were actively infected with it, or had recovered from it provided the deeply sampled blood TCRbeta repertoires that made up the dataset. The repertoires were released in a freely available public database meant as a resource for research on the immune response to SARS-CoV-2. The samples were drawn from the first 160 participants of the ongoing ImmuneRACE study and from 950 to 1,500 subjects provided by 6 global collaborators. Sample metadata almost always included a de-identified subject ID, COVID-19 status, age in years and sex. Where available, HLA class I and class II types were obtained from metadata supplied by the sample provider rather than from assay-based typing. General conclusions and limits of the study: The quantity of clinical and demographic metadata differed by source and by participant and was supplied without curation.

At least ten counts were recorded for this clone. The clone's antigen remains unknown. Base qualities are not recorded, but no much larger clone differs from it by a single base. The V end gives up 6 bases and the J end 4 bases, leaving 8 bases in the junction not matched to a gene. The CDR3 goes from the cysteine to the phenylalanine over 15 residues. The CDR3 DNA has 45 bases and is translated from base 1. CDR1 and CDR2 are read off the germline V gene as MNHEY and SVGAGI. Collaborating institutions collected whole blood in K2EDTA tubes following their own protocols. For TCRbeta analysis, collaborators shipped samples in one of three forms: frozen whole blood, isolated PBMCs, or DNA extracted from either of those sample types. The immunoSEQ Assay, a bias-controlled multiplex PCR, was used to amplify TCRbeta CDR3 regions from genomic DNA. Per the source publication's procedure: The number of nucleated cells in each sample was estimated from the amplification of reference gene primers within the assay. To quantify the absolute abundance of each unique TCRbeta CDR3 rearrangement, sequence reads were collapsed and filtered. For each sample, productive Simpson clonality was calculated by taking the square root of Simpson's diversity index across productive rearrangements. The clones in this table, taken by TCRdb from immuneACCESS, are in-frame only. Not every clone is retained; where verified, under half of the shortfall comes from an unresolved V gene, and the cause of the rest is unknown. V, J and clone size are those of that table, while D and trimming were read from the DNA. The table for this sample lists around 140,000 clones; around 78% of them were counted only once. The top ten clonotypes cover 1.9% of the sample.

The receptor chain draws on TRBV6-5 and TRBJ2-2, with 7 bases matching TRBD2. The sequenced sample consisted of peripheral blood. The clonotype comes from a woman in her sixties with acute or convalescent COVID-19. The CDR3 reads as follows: CASSLTSVRTGELFF. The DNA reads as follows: TGTGCCAGCAGCCTCACTAGCGTTCGCACCGGGGAGCTGTTTTTT.